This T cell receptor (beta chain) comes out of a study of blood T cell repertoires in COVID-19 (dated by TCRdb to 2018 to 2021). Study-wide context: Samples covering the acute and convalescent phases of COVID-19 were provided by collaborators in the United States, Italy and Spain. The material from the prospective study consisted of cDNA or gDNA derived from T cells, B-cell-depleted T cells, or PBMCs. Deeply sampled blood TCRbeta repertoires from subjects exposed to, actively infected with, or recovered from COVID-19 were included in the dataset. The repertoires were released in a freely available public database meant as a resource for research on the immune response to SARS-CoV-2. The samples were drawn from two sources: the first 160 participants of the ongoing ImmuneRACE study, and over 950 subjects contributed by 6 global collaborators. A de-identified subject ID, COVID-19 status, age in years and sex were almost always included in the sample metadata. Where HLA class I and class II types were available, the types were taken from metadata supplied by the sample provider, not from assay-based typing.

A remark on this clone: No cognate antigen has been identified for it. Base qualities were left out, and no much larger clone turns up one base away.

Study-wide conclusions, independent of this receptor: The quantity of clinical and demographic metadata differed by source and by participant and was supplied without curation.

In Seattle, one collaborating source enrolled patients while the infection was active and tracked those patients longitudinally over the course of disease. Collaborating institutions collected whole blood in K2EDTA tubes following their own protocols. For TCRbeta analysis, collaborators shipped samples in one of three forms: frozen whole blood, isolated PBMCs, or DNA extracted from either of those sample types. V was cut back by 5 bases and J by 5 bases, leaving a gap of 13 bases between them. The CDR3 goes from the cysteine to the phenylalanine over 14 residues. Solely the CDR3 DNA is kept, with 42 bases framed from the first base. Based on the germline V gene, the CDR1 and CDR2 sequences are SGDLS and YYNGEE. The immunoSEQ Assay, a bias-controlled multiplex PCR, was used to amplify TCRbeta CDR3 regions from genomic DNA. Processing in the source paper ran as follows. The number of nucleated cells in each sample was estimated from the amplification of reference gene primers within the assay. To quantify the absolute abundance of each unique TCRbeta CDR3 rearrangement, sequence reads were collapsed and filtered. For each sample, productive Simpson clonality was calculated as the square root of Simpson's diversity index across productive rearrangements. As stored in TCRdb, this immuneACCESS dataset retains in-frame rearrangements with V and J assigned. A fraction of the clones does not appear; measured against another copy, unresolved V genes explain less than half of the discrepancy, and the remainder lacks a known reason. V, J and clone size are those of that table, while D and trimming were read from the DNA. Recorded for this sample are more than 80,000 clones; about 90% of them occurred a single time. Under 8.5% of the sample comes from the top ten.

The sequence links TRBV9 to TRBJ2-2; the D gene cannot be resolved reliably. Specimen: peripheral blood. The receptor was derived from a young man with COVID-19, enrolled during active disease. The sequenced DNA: TGTGCCAGCAGTCTGAGAGGCTTTACCGGGGAGCTGTTTTTT. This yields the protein CASSLRGFTGELFF.